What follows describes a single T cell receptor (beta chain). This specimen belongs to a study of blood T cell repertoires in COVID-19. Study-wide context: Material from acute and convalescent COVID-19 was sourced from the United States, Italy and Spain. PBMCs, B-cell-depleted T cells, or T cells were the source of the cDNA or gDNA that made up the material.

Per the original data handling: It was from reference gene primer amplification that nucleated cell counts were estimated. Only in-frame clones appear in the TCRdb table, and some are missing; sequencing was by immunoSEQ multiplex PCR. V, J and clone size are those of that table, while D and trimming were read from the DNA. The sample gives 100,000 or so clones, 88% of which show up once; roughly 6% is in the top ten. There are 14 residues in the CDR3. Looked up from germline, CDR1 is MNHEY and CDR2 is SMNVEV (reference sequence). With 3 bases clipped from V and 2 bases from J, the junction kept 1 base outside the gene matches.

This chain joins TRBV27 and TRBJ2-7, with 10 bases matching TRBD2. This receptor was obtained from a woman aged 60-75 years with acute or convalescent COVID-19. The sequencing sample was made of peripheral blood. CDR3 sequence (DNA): TGTGCCAGCAGTTTCGGACTAGCGGCCTACGAGCAGTACTTC. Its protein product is CASSFGLAAYEQYF.